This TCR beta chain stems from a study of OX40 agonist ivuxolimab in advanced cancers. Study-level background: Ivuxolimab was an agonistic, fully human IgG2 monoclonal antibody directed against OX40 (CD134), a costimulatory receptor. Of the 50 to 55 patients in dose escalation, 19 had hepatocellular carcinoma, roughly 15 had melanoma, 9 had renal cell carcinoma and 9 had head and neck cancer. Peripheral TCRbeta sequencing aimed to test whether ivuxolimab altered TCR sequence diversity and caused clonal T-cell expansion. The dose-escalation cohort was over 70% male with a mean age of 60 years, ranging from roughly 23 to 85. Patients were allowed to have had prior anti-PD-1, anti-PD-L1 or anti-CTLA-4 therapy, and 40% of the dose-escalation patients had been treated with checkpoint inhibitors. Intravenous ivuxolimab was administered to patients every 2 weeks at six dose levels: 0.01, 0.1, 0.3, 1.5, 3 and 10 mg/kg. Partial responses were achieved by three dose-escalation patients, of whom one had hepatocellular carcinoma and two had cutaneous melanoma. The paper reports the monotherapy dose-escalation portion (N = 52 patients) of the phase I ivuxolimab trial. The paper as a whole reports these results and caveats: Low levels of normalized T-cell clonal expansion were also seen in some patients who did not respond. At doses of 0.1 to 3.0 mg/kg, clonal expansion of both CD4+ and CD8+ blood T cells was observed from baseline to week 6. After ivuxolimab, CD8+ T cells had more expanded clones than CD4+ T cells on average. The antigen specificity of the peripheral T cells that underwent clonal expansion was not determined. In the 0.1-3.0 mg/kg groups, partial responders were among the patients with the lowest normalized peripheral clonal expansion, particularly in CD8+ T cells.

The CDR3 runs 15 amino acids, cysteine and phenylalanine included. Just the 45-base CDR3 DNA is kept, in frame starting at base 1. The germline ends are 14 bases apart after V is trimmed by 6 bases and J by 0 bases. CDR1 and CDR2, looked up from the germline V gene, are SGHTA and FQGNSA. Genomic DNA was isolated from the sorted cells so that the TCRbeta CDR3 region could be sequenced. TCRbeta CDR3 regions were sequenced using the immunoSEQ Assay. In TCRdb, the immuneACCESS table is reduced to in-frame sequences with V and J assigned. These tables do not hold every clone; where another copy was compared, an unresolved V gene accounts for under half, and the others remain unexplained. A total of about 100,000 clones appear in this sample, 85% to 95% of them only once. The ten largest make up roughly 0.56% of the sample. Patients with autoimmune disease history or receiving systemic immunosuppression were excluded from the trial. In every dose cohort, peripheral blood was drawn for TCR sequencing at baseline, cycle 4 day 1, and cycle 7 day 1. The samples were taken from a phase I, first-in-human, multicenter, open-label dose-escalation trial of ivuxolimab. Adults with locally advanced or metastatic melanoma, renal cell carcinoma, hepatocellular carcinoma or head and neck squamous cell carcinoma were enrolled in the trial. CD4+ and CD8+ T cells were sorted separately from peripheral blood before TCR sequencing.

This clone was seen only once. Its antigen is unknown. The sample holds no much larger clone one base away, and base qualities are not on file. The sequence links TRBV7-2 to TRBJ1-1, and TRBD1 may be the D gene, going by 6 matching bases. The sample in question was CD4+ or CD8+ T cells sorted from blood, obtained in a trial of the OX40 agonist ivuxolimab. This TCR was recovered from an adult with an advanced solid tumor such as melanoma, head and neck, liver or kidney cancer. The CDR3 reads CASRLGAVMNTEAFF. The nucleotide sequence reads TGTGCCAGCAGGTTGGGGGCAGTCATGAACACTGAAGCTTTCTTT.